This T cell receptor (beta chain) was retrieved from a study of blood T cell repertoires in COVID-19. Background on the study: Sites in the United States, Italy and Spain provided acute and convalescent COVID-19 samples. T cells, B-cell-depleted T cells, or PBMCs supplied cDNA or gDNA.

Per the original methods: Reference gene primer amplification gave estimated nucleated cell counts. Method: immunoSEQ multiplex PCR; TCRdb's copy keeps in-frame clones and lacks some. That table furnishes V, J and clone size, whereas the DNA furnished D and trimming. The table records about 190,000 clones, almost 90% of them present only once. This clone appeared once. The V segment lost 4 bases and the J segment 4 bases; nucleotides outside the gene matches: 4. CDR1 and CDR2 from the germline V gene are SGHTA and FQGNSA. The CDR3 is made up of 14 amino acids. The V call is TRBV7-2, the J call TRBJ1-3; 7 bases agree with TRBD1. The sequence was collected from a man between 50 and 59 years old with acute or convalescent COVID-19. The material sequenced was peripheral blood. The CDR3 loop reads CASSSTGSGNTIYF. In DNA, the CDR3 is TGTGCCAGCAGCTCGACAGGGTCAGGAAACACCATATATTTT.